Following are 17 T cell receptor beta chains from one sample sequenced in a study of blood T cell repertoires in COVID-19. Libraries were prepared by immunoSEQ multiplex PCR; TCRdb keeps only in-frame clonotypes and omits some of them. The repertoire holds 300,000 to 350,000 clones, with around 87% as singletons. Material for sequencing was peripheral blood. These receptors all stem from a woman aged 45-60 years with COVID-19, enrolled during active disease.

For the CDR3, the DNA is TGTGCCAGCAGCTCCCCCGTGGGAGTTCCGGGTGAGCAGTACTTC. Translating gives CASSSPVGVPGEQYF. The chain carries TRBV11-2 and TRBJ2-7; possibly TRBD2 for D (5 bases). V shed 4 bases and J shed 7 bases, with 20 bases lying between them. The germline V gene encodes CDR1 SGHAT and CDR2 FQNNGV. The CDR3 spans 15 residues.

This chain links TRBV3-1 (or the pseudogene TRBV3-2) with TRBJ2-6; a possible D gene is TRBD1 (7 bases). Germline CDR1 and CDR2: LGHDT and YNNKEL (reference sequence). The V and J ends lost 4 bases and 2 bases respectively, with 15 bases between them. The CDR3 length is 17 residues. CDR3 sequence reads: CASSLTGTLAGANVLTF. The CDR3, as DNA: TGTGCCAGCAGCCTGACAGGGACTCTAGCTGGGGCCAACGTCCTGACTTTC.

The chain links TRBV11-2 to TRBJ1-6; the D gene is possibly TRBD1 (5 bases). CDR1 is SGHAT and CDR2 is FQNNGV in the germline V gene. This CDR3 contains 15 residues. Deletions cut 5 bases from V and 10 bases from J, with 18 bases between. The CDR3 here is CASSPAIRRGSPLHF. The CDR3 region has the DNA TGTGCCAGCAGCCCTGCAATTAGGAGGGGCTCACCCCTCCACTTT.

The DNA of the CDR3 is TGCGCCAGCAGCCCAAGACTAGCGGGAGGGGAAAATGAGCAGTTCTTC. Translating gives CASSPRLAGGENEQFF. The chain recombines TRBV5-1 with TRBJ2-1; TRBD2 matches at 14 bases. The length of the CDR3 is 16 residues. Germline CDR1 is SGHRS and CDR2 is YFSETQ. The V and J ends lost 4 bases and 7 bases, in that order; junction bases with no gene match: 7.

As to this clone: At one of its ends the junction is not consistent with the germline gene, which may arise from a read error. The V gene is TRBV7-3, the J gene TRBJ2-5; 14 positions match TRBD2. The CDR3 is made up of 18 amino acids. CDR1 SGHTA and CDR2 FQGTGA come from the germline V gene. This CDR3 is CASSLTGTSGRAWETQYF. CDR3 nucleotide sequence: TGTGCCAGCAGCCTAACAGGGACTAGCGGGAGAGCCTGGGAGACCCAGTACTTC.

The V and J genes are TRBV2 and TRBJ2-7; tentatively, D is TRBD1 (5 bases). The CDR3 covers 11 residues. CDR1 is SNHLY and CDR2 is FYNNEI in the germline V gene. V was clipped by 8 bases and J by 2 bases, with 7 bases between them. CDR3 DNA sequence: TGTGCCAGCGCAGGGCCCTACGAGCAGTACTTC. It translates to CASAGPYEQYF.

The CDR3 loop reads CASSYSPIGGLRAFF. The CDR3 coding sequence is TGTGCCAGCAGTTACTCGCCGATTGGGGGCCTCCGAGCTTTCTTT. The J gene is TRBJ1-1, the V gene TRBV6-5, with D perhaps matching TRBD1 (6 bases). The CDR3 sequence is 15 residues long. Between the trimmed V and J ends, which lost 0 bases and 10 bases, there was a span of 18 bases. Per the germline V gene, CDR1 is MNHEY and CDR2 is SVGAGI.

CDR3 nucleotides: TGTGCCTGGAGTGTATTGGGACAGGGGAGCTCCTACGAGCAGTACTTC. This gives the protein CAWSVLGQGSSYEQYF. The chain recombines TRBV30 with TRBJ2-7; TRBD1 matches 10 bases. The CDR3 runs 16 residues. Germline loops: CDR1 GTSNPN, CDR2 SVGIG (reference sequence). V trimming: 0 bases; J trimming: 0 bases; junction bases outside the gene matches: 5. Drawing the rest from reference TRBV30 and TRBJ2-7, the complete variable domain is SQTIHQWPATLVQPVGSPLSLECTVEGTSNPNLYWYRQAAGRGLQLLFYSVGIGQISSEVPQNLSASRPQDRQFILSSKKLLLSDSGFYLCAWSVLGQGSSYEQYFGPGTRLTVT.

V gene TRBV9 combines with J gene TRBJ2-1, with 9 bases identical to TRBD2. This CDR3 has 15 amino acids. Germline V CDR1 and CDR2: SGDLS, YYNGEE. V was clipped by 0 bases and J by 5 bases; unmatched bases: 3. CDR3 nucleotide sequence: TGTGCCAGCAGCGTAGTGGGACTAGCAAACAATGAGCAGTTCTTC. This encodes CASSVVGLANNEQFF.

For this clone: Other DNA sequences of this sample code for an identical CDR3. The chain combines TRBV2 with TRBJ2-2, with 8 nucleotides matching TRBD1. The J segment lost 0 bases and the V segment lost 6 bases, leaving 3 bases of the junction unmatched. Germline V gene lookup returns CDR1 SNHLY and CDR2 FYNNEI. The CDR3 loop spans 15 amino acids. The CDR3 DNA is TGTGCCAGCAGGAAACAGGGGGCGAACACCGGGGAGCTGTTTTTT. Residues: CASRKQGANTGELFF.

The chain employs TRBV5-5 and TRBJ1-3, with a weak D call TRBD1 (5 bases). There are 17 residues in the CDR3. Per the germline V gene, CDR1 is SGHKS and CDR2 is YYEKEE (reference sequence). Trimming removed 0 bases at V and 0 bases at J, with 13 bases between. This chain's CDR3 is CASSLAAGGSSGNTIYF. The CDR3 DNA reads as TGTGCCAGCAGCTTGGCGGCTGGGGGGTCCTCTGGAAACACCATATATTTT.

The chain uses TRBV19 and TRBJ2-7, with TRBD1 as a possible D gene (6 bases). This CDR3 spans 14 amino acids. V shed 4 bases and J shed 4 bases, with 14 bases lying between them. CDR1 is LNHDA, CDR2 SQIVND, per germline (reference sequence). The DNA of the CDR3 is TGTGCCAGTAGTAACCCGGGACAAATATACGAGCAGTACTTC. It is translated as CASSNPGQIYEQYF.

CDR3 DNA sequence: TGTGCCAGCAGCTTAAGTGGGCCAGATACGCAGTATTTT. Amino acids: CASSLSGPDTQYF. The chain couples TRBV7-2 to TRBJ2-3; no clear D. V lost 2 bases to trimming and J lost 4 bases, with 7 bases between them. The CDR3 length is 13 residues. Germline CDR1 and CDR2: SGHTA and FQGNSA.

This rearrangement joins TRBV29-1 to TRBJ2-5; D might be TRBD2 (5 bases). This CDR3 contains 14 residues. V shed 3 bases and J shed 1 base, with 12 bases lying between them. Germline CDR1 and CDR2: SQVTM and ANQGSEA. The CDR3 loop is CSVEGDGVQETQYF. CDR3 coding DNA: TGCAGCGTTGAGGGAGATGGGGTCCAAGAGACCCAGTACTTC.

The chain has TRBV9 and TRBJ1-2, with 8 bases matching TRBD1. The CDR3 extends over 16 amino acids. With V trimmed by 0 bases and J by 2 bases, 6 bases remained unmatched. The germline CDR1 and CDR2 sequences are SGDLS and YYNGEE. The CDR3 loop is CASSVATGQENYGYTF. CDR3 nucleotide sequence: TGTGCCAGCAGCGTAGCTACGGGACAGGAGAACTATGGCTACACCTTC.

The chain joins TRBV4-1 to TRBJ1-1, with 10 bases lining up with TRBD1. CDR1 and CDR2 (germline): MGHRA, YSYEKL. The CDR3 spans 17 residues. The V segment lost 1 base and the J segment 3 bases; nucleotides outside the gene matches: 8. CDR3 nucleotides: TGCGCCAGCAGCCAAGGGCCCCTGGACAGGGGGTACACTGAAGCTTTCTTT. Translating gives CASSQGPLDRGYTEAFF.

This chain links TRBV19 with TRBJ2-5; 13 bases are shared with TRBD2. CDR1 is LNHDA and CDR2 is SQIVND in the germline V gene (reference sequence). V was pared by 9 bases and J by 5 bases, with 18 bases of the junction left unmatched. The CDR3 contains 18 residues. CDR3 in amino acids: CASKISTSGRAIPETQYF. In DNA, the CDR3 is TGTGCCAGCAAGATTTCAACTAGCGGGAGGGCCATACCGGAGACCCAGTACTTC.